This T cell receptor (beta chain) was sequenced in a study of blood T cells in healthy people across ages. Combining a sample-barcoded 5' primer with a J-beta primer mix, a second PCR ran for roughly 7 to 11 cycles. A template-switch adaptor with 12 random nucleotides tagged each cDNA molecule. TCRdb redid the calling of the 5' RACE reads with MiXCR, one entry per CDR3 protein. The sample lists approximately 2,000,000 distinct CDR3 sequences, about 39% seen once, with about 21% in the top ten. The CDR3 sequence is 15 residues long. Germline values: CDR1 SGHTA, CDR2 FQGNSA. Trimming pared 4 bases from V and 7 bases from J, leaving 17 bases between.

This clonotype originated in a human donor in good health. Sequences were obtained from blood. J is TRBJ2-1 and V is TRBV7-2; D may be TRBD1 or TRBD2 (6 bases each). As DNA, the CDR3 is TGTGCCAGCAGCTCCTGGGAGGCCAGGGGTAATGAGCAGTTCTTC. It is translated as CASSSWEARGNEQFF.